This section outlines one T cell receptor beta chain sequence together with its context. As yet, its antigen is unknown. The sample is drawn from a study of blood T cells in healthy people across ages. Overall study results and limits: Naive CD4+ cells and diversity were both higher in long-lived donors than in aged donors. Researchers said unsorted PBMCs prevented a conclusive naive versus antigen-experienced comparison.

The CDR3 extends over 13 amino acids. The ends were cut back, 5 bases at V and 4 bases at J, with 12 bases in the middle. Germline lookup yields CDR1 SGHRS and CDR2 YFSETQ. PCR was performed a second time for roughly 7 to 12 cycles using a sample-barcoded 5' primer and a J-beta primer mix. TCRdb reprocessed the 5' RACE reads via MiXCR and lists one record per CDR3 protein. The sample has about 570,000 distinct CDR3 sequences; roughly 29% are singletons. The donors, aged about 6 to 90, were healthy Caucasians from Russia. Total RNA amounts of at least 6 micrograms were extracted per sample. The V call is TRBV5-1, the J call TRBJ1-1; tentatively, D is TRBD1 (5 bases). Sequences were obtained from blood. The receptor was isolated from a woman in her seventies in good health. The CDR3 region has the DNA TGCGCCAGCAGGGACCAGGGAGGCACTGAAGCTTTCTTT. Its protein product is CASRDQGGTEAFF. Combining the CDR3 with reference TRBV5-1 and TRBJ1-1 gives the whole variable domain KAGVTQTPRYLIKTRGQQVTLSCSPISGHRSVSWYQQTPGQGLQFLFEYFSETQRNKGNFPGRFSGRQFSNSRSEMNVSTLELGDSALYLCASRDQGGTEAFFGQGTRLTVV.